This TCR beta chain was retrieved from a study of T cell responses to AZD1222 COVID-19 vaccine listed by TCRdb under 2021. General notes on the study: A total of roughly 240 trial participants underwent TCR sequencing, of whom some 210 received two doses of AZD1222 and around 25 received two doses of the MenACWY control vaccine. Enrollment into the trials was organized by age into subgroups of 18-55, 56-69 and 70-plus years, and those subgroups contained roughly 140, 27 and 60 TCR-sequenced participants, respectively. The investigation overall reported the following: After two AZD1222 doses, spike-specific TCR breadth and depth were significantly higher than at day 0 and than in MenACWY recipients. The 56-69-year group was small, and its depth increase did not reach significance, likely because of low power. Most participants were white British and females outnumbered males, and the authors suggested that clonal diversity may have been underestimated. Vaccine-associated CD4 TCRs spanned the whole spike protein, with dominant responses in regions 160-218 and 743-854. Conclusions about previously exposed vaccinees are limited because only five to seven AZD1222 recipients were SARS-CoV-2 seropositive at baseline. Reportedly, almost half of the unique spike-specific TCRs recognized epitopes lying outside the regions that are mutated in the B.1.351 and B.1.1.7 variants. No day 14 peak-response samples were available, so repertoires were characterized only after the peak T cell response.

Here V drops 2 bases and J drops 8 bases, and the junction holds 9 bases not matched to any gene. Spanning cysteine to phenylalanine, the CDR3 consists of 15 amino acids. Just the 45-base CDR3 DNA is kept, in frame starting at base 1. The germline V gene provides CDR1 SNHLY and CDR2 FYNNEI. The time point label of this sample denotes: about 28 days (+/-7) after the second vaccine dose. Because spike-specific TCR depth and breadth did not differ between the two schedules, AZD1222 recipients who got a second dose at roughly 4 weeks were pooled with those who got a second dose at roughly 12 weeks. Samples from vaccinated people were obtained from the UK trials COV001 and COV002, which included a single-blind randomized controlled phase 2/3 trial of AZD1222 (ChAdOx1 nCoV-19) in healthy adults. For TCRbeta chain sequencing, PBMC samples from trial participants were taken at day 0 and at day 28 after the second dose.

As to this clone: Its antigen is not yet known. Base quality data are lacking; no much larger clone is found one base away.

The CDR3 regions of human TCRbeta chains were analyzed by immunosequencing. The published analysis was carried out like this. Repertoire TCRs were matched against a reference library of SARS-CoV-2-specific TCRs generated with the MIRA antigen-specificity platform. Breadth was defined as the fraction of unique TCRs that were SARS-CoV-2-associated. Depth was defined as the fraction of total T cells that were SARS-CoV-2-associated. Using the MIRA data, each spike-specific TCR was assigned both to the spike region to which the TCR was reactive and to a CD4 or CD8 class. Log10-transformed breadth and depth values were compared by one-way ANOVA with Sidak's multiple comparisons tests. TCRdb's version of the immuneACCESS table is confined to in-frame rearrangements and falls short of the full clone set. An unresolved V gene accounts for under half of the shortfall where checked; the remainder is of unknown origin. The V and J calls and clone size are taken from that table; D and trimming were inferred from the DNA. The sample contains about 180,000 clones, 90% to 95% of them found a single time. The top ten clones comprise roughly 1.5% of the sample.

The sample here was peripheral blood, taken 28 days after the second AZD1222 dose. The V gene is TRBV2 and the J gene is TRBJ2-1, with 7 bases matching TRBD1. This TCR derives from an adult who received the AZD1222 COVID-19 vaccine. CDR3 protein: CASSEYRGRQDEQFF. The nucleotide sequence is TGTGCCAGCAGTGAATACAGGGGCCGCCAAGATGAGCAGTTCTTC.